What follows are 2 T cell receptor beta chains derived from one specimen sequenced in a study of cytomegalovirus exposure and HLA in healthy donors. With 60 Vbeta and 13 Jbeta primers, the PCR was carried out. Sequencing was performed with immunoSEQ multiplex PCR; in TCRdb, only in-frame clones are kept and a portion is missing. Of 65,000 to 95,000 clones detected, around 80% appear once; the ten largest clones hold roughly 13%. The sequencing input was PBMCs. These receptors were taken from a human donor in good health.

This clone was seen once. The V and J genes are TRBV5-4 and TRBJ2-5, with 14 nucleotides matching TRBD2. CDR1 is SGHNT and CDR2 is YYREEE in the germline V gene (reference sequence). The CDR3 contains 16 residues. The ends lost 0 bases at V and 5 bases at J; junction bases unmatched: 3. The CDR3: CASSLGLAGGLETQYF. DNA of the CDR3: TGTGCCAGCAGCTTGGGACTAGCGGGGGGGCTGGAGACCCAGTACTTC. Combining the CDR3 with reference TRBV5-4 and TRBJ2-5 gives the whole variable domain ETGVTQSPTHLIKTRGQQVTLRCSSQSGHNTVSWYQQALGQGPQFIFQYYREEENGRGNFPPRFSGLQFPNYSSELNVNALELDDSALYLCASSLGLAGGLETQYFGPGTRLLVL.

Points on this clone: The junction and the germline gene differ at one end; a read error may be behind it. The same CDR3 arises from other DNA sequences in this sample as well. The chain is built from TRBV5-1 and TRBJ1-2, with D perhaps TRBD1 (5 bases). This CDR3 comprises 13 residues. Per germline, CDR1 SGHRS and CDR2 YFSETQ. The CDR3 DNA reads TGTGCCAGCAGCTTGGAGGGACTCTATGGCTACACCTTC. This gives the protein CASSLEGLYGYTF.